The present T cell receptor beta chain was sequenced within a study of blood T cell repertoires in COVID-19. About the study: The United States, Italy and Spain provided the acute and convalescent COVID-19 samples. In each case, the material was cDNA or gDNA derived from T cells, B-cell-depleted T cells, or PBMCs.

The V and J ends lost 3 bases and 2 bases, in that order; junction bases with no gene match: 1. CDR3 length: 14 amino acids. From germline, CDR1 is LNHDA and CDR2 SQIVND (reference sequence). Source study methods: Estimation of nucleated cell counts was performed using reference gene primer amplification. Data came from immunoSEQ multiplex PCR; TCRdb stores just in-frame clones and leaves some out. V, J and clone size reflect that table, while D and trimming were determined from the DNA. The sample carries nearly 80,000 clones, approximately 92% recorded once. The sequence derives from a woman over 75 with acute or convalescent COVID-19. Sequenced sample: peripheral blood. V is TRBV19 and J is TRBJ2-7, with TRBD1 identical over 10 bases. The CDR3 coding sequence is TGTGCCAGTAGTATGGGGACAGGGGCCTACGAGCAGTACTTC. Translated: CASSMGTGAYEQYF.